Presented here are 17 T cell receptor beta chains from one specimen sequenced in a study of vaccination and CD4 T cells after COVID-19. Treatment reported: approximately nine-day PBMC culture with coronavirus spike peptide pools or control peptides (ViraFEST assay). Their antigens remain unidentified. An Oncomine TCR Beta short-read assay was used to sequence the DNA from cultured CD4+ T cells. From the PCR reads, TCRdb called clonotypes with MiXCR, one entry per CDR3 protein. This table has about 20,000 distinct CDR3 sequences, less than 55% appearing once. Sequenced: CD4+ T cells from blood, cultured in vitro. The receptors were sampled from a human donor who had recovered from COVID-19.

This clonotype was counted once. This sequence joins TRBV5-1 and TRBJ2-7; perhaps TRBD2 as D (5 bases). V lost 0 bases and J lost 3, with 7 bases in between. The CDR3 contains 13 residues. Germline V gene data show CDR1 as SGHRS and CDR2 as YFSETQ. In nucleotides, the CDR3 is TGCGCCAGCAGCTTGGAAGGGAGCTACGAGCAGTACTTC. Protein sequence: CASSLEGSYEQYF.

CDR3 in DNA: TGTGCCAGCAGTGAAGTAGGCAGAACTAACTATGGCTACACCTTC. As protein: CASSEVGRTNYGYTF. J is TRBJ1-2 and V is TRBV6-1; no definite D call. Trimming left V 1 base short and J 0 bases short, with 9 bases between. The CDR3 sequence is 15 residues long. Germline V gene lookup returns CDR1 MNHNS and CDR2 SASEGT.

The chain recombines TRBV19 with TRBJ2-1; 8 nucleotides line up with TRBD2. This CDR3 contains 17 residues. Germline V gene sequence: CDR1 LNHDA, CDR2 SQIVND (reference sequence). Trimming at V came to 3 bases and at J to 7 bases, leaving 14 bases not matched to a gene. The CDR3 protein is CASSIRTGGQVRNEQFF. CDR3 bases: TGTGCCAGTAGTATTCGGACGGGGGGGCAGGTTAGAAATGAGCAGTTCTTC.

This chain uses TRBV6-5 with TRBJ2-3; the match to TRBD1 covers 9 bases. Germline-derived CDR1 and CDR2 are MNHEY and SVGAGI. V lost 7 bases to trimming and J lost 6 bases; unmatched junction nucleotides: 14. This CDR3 region has 16 residues. Written as DNA, the CDR3 is TGTGCCAGCACTTCGTCGAGGACAGGGGTTACGGATACGCAGTATTTT. Its protein is CASTSSRTGVTDTQYF.

V usage is TRBV6-1 and J usage is TRBJ2-7; a possible D gene is TRBD1 (7 bases). CDR1 MNHNS and CDR2 SASEGT come from the germline V gene. This CDR3 has 17 residues. V was trimmed by 0 bases and J by 2 bases, leaving 17 bases between them. The CDR3 loop reads CASSEATGGTAPYEQYF. CDR3 DNA sequence: TGTGCCAGCAGTGAAGCAACTGGCGGGACAGCTCCCTACGAGCAGTACTTC.

The chain carries TRBV24-1 and TRBJ2-3; unclear D gene. V lost 4 bases and J lost 6, with 10 bases in between. The CDR3 is 13 amino acids. Germline CDR1 KGHDR, CDR2 SFDVKD. Here the CDR3 reads CATSDPPRDTQYF. The CDR3 DNA reads TGTGCCACCAGTGACCCTCCACGGGATACGCAGTATTTT.

The chain uses TRBV7-2 and TRBJ2-7; D is undetermined. This CDR3 comprises 13 residues. Germline lookup yields CDR1 SGHTA and CDR2 FQGNSA. Trimming shortened V by 1 base and J by 7 bases, and 11 bases separated the two germline ends. The CDR3 bases are TGTGCCAGCAGCTTAGTAGAACAGATGGAGCAGTACTTC. Its translation: CASSLVEQMEQYF.

This rearrangement joins TRBV20-1 to TRBJ1-1; D uncertain. V was trimmed by 0 bases and J by 4 bases, leaving 12 bases between them. Germline lookup yields CDR1 DFQATT and CDR2 SNEGSKA (reference sequence). The CDR3 spans 14 residues. The CDR3 loop reads CSAREYSRATEAFF. CDR3 DNA sequence: TGCAGTGCTAGAGAGTATAGTCGGGCCACTGAAGCTTTCTTT.

The chain joins TRBV20-1 to TRBJ2-2; the match to TRBD2 covers 7 bases. The CDR3 consists of 15 residues. CDR1 is DFQATT, CDR2 SNEGSKA, per germline (reference sequence). The junction had 6 bases not matched to a gene; V was cut back by 5 bases and J by 0 bases. The CDR3 here is CSAPWTRANTGELFF. The CDR3 bases are TGCAGTGCTCCCTGGACTAGGGCGAACACCGGGGAGCTGTTTTTT.

The V call is TRBV2, the J call TRBJ2-1, with D tentatively TRBD2 (6 bases). The V end was cut by 1 base, the J end by 9 bases, with 10 bases between. The V gene's germline CDR1 is SNHLY and CDR2 FYNNEI. This CDR3 comprises 13 residues. The CDR3 spells CASSEGGRSEQFF. The CDR3 DNA reads as TGTGCCAGCAGTGAAGGGGGGAGGAGTGAGCAGTTCTTC.

The chain employs TRBV20-1 and TRBJ1-4; possible D gene TRBD1, 6 bases. Germline CDR1 reads DFQATT; CDR2 reads SNEGSKA (reference sequence). The length of the CDR3 is 14 residues. V was shortened by 3 bases and J by 6 bases, with 14 bases between the two germline ends. Here the CDR3 reads CSARDQGRYEKLFF. CDR3 DNA sequence: TGCAGTGCTAGGGACCAGGGGAGGTATGAAAAACTGTTTTTT.

This sequence joins TRBV24-1 and TRBJ2-3; 9 positions agree with TRBD2. The CDR3 extends over 15 amino acids. Germline V lookup: CDR1 KGHDR, CDR2 SFDVKD. J was trimmed by 2 bases and V by 3 bases; bases with no gene match: 2. The CDR3 nucleotides are TGTGCCACCAGTGATCTAGCGGGACTCACAGATACGCAGTATTTT. Translation: CATSDLAGLTDTQYF.

V and J are TRBV15 and TRBJ2-2; no clear D gene. The CDR3 contains 16 residues. CDR1 is LNHNV, CDR2 YYDKDF, per germline (reference sequence). Trimming shortened V by 0 bases and J by 1 base, and 9 bases separated the two germline ends. CDR3 in amino acids: CATSRDGVENTGELFF. CDR3 DNA sequence: TGTGCCACCAGCAGAGATGGGGTGGAGAACACCGGGGAGCTGTTTTTT.

The chain links TRBV4-1 to TRBJ1-2; D unclear. This CDR3 has 16 amino acids. The V end was cut by 2 bases, the J end by 3 bases, with 16 bases between. Looked up from germline, CDR1 is MGHRA and CDR2 is YSYEKL. The CDR3 sequence: CASSQPGRARDYGYTF. CDR3 sequence (DNA): TGCGCCAGCAGCCAACCCGGACGAGCGCGAGACTATGGCTACACCTTC.

The genes are TRBV10-3 and TRBJ2-7; D gene uncertain. V lost 6 bases and J 5 bases, leaving 8 bases between the germline ends. This CDR3 is 11 amino acids long. Germline CDR1 ENHRY, CDR2 SYGVKD. The CDR3 region is CAIRDMDEQYF. In nucleotides, the CDR3 is TGTGCCATCAGAGACATGGACGAGCAGTACTTC.

This clonotype was seen a handful of times. The V gene is TRBV19, the J gene TRBJ1-6; TRBD1 agrees at 7 bases. The CDR3 spans 16 residues. Germline loops: CDR1 LNHDA, CDR2 SQIVND (reference sequence). Unmatched junction bases numbered 7, after V lost 1 base and J lost 7 bases. The chain's CDR3 is CASSIGQGMRNSPLHF. In nucleotides, the CDR3 is TGTGCCAGTAGTATAGGACAGGGTATGAGGAATTCACCCCTCCACTTT.

This sequence joins TRBV20-1 and TRBJ2-5; D perhaps matches TRBD2 (6 bases). V lost 1 base to trimming and J lost 5 bases, with 14 bases between them. Germline CDR1 reads DFQATT; CDR2 reads SNEGSKA (reference sequence). The CDR3 is 14 residues long. CDR3 nucleotides: TGCAGTGCTAGAGGGACCCGGGAGCGGGAGACCCAGTACTTC. Its translation is CSARGTRERETQYF.